These 22 T cell receptor beta chains share one sample of origin, sequenced in a study of blood T cell repertoires in COVID-19. Clones were read by immunoSEQ multiplex PCR, and TCRdb kept only the in-frame ones, dropping some. Among a few hundred thousand clones listed, about 85% were seen once. The sequenced material came from peripheral blood. The receptor set was obtained from a woman aged 18-29 years with acute or convalescent COVID-19.

This chain connects TRBV6-6 to TRBJ1-1, with 9 positions matching TRBD1. This CDR3 has 14 residues. V was pared by 4 bases and J by 5 bases, with 5 bases of the junction left unmatched. The germline CDR1 and CDR2 sequences are MNHNY and SVGAGI (reference sequence). The CDR3 bases are TGTGCCAGCAGTTTGGACAGGGGAAGAACTGAAGCTTTCTTT. It encodes CASSLDRGRTEAFF.

The chain recombines TRBV2 with TRBJ2-7, with D maybe TRBD2 (6 bases). V was shortened by 6 bases and J by 7 bases, with 19 bases between the two germline ends. CDR3 length: 14 amino acids. CDR1 and CDR2 from the germline V gene are SNHLY and FYNNEI. The CDR3 protein is CASSQQEGYSEQYF. DNA for the CDR3: TGTGCCAGCAGCCAACAGGAGGGGTATAGTGAGCAGTACTTC. Full variable domain (rest looked up from reference TRBV2 and TRBJ2-7): EPEVTQTPSHQVTQMGQEVILRCVPISNHLYFYWYRQILGQKVEFLVSFYNNEISEKSEIFDDQFSVERPDGSNFTLKIRSTKLEDSAMYFCASSQQEGYSEQYFGPGTRLTVT.

At least ten counts were recorded for this clone. The chain carries TRBV6-1 and TRBJ1-3; 11 nucleotides match TRBD1. There are 14 residues in the CDR3. Germline values: CDR1 MNHNS, CDR2 SASEGT. Trimming took 1 base from V and 7 from J; bases not matched to a gene: 0. CDR3 protein: CASSEGTGGNTIYF. In nucleotides, the CDR3 is TGTGCCAGCAGTGAAGGGACAGGGGGCAACACCATATATTTT.

The chain is built from TRBV28 and TRBJ2-5, with D possibly matching TRBD1 (5 bases). CDR1 and CDR2 from the germline V gene are MDHEN and SYDVKM. The CDR3 length is 13 residues. V lost 2 bases, J lost 7 bases, and 11 bases lay in between. The CDR3 DNA sequence: TGTGCCAGCAGTTTACAGGGCTTGAGGACCCAGTACTTC. Translated, it gives CASSLQGLRTQYF.

The chain couples TRBV9 to TRBJ2-1, with D tentatively TRBD1 (5 bases). Trimming removed 0 bases from V and 0 bases from J, with 10 bases in between. CDR3 length: 16 amino acids. Germline V lookup: CDR1 SGDLS, CDR2 YYNGEE. DNA for the CDR3: TGTGCCAGCAGCGTAGTAGGGGCTAGCTCCTACAATGAGCAGTTCTTC. Translation gives CASSVVGASSYNEQFF.

The chain uses TRBV5-1 and TRBJ2-2; tentatively, D is TRBD1 (6 bases). Germline V gives CDR1 SGHRS, CDR2 YFSETQ. The ends were cut back, 4 bases at V and 2 bases at J, with 15 bases in the middle. The CDR3 covers 16 residues. CDR3 amino acids: CASSPRGPGNTGELFF. As DNA, the CDR3 is TGCGCCAGCAGCCCCAGGGGTCCGGGAAACACCGGGGAGCTGTTTTTT.

This sequence joins TRBV5-1 and TRBJ1-4; D perhaps matches TRBD1 (5 bases). The length of the CDR3 is 15 residues. Trimming pared 0 bases from V and 8 bases from J, leaving 14 bases between. Germline V gene data show CDR1 as SGHRS and CDR2 as YFSETQ. This CDR3 is CASSLAAGYGEKLFF. In DNA form, the CDR3 reads TGCGCCAGCAGCTTGGCCGCAGGGTATGGGGAAAAACTGTTTTTT.

The chain carries TRBV5-4 and TRBJ2-5; 10 bases align to TRBD1. The ends lost 0 bases at V and 4 bases at J; junction bases unmatched: 6. This CDR3 spans 16 amino acids. The germline V gene encodes CDR1 SGHNT and CDR2 YYREEE (reference sequence). CDR3 DNA: TGTGCCAGCAGCTTGGCCCCGGGACAGGGGCCAGAGACCCAGTACTTC. The encoded protein is CASSLAPGQGPETQYF.

This clone came up a few times. The V call is TRBV5-1, the J call TRBJ1-3; TRBD1 is a possible D gene (6 bases). Between the trimmed V and J ends, which lost 4 bases and 5 bases, there was a span of 13 bases. Germline assignment: CDR1 SGHRS and CDR2 YFSETQ. This CDR3 spans 14 amino acids. CDR3 region: CASSLPDSRNTIYF. The CDR3 DNA sequence: TGCGCCAGCAGCCTCCCGGACAGCCGAAACACCATATATTTT.

The V gene is TRBV6-5, the J gene TRBJ2-5; TRBD1 matches at 8 bases. CDR3 length equals 15 residues. Germline assignment: CDR1 MNHEY and CDR2 SVGAGI. V trimming: 2 bases; J trimming: 0 bases; junction bases outside the gene matches: 2. The chain's CDR3 is CASSYEGQDQETQYF. The CDR3, as DNA: TGTGCCAGCAGTTACGAGGGACAGGACCAAGAGACCCAGTACTTC.

The chain recombines TRBV5-6 with TRBJ1-1; weak D call: TRBD1 (5 bases). The CDR3 contains 14 residues. V lost 0 bases and J lost 4, with 10 bases in between. Germline V lookup: CDR1 SGHDT, CDR2 YYEEEE. The CDR3 DNA is TGTGCCAGCAGCTTGGTTCAGGGTGTCACTGAAGCTTTCTTT. Residues: CASSLVQGVTEAFF.

This chain joins TRBV5-1 and TRBJ1-2; TRBD1 matches at 9 bases. Germline-derived CDR1 and CDR2 are SGHRS and YFSETQ. Trimming took 4 bases from V and 6 from J; bases not matched to a gene: 4. The CDR3 runs to 13 residues. CDR3 nucleotide sequence: TGCGCCAGCAGCAGGACAGGGGAGGATGGCTACACCTTC. Protein sequence: CASSRTGEDGYTF.

The chain links TRBV3-1 (or the pseudogene TRBV3-2) to TRBJ2-3; D possibly corresponds to TRBD1 (5 bases). This CDR3 comprises 15 residues. Trimming left V 4 bases short and J 6 bases short, with 17 bases between. Germline values: CDR1 LGHDT, CDR2 YNNKEL (reference sequence). The DNA of the CDR3 is TGTGCCAGCAGCCTCCTAGTGGGGTCAGGGGATACGCAGTATTTT. Its translation is CASSLLVGSGDTQYF.

In this sample, this clone turned up a few times. This rearrangement joins TRBV19 to TRBJ1-1; TRBD1 matches at 7 bases. J lost 1 base, V lost 4 bases, and 6 bases had no gene match. Germline V gene data show CDR1 as LNHDA and CDR2 as SQIVND (reference sequence). The CDR3 runs 15 residues. The CDR3 reads CASSRNRGRNTEAFF. CDR3 DNA: TGTGCCAGTAGTAGGAACAGGGGACGGAACACTGAAGCTTTCTTT.

The chain links TRBV19 to TRBJ1-2; perhaps TRBD1 as D (5 bases). CDR1 and CDR2 (germline): LNHDA, SQIVND (reference sequence). The V end was cut by 4 bases, the J end by 8 bases, with 20 bases between. The CDR3 covers 15 residues. The DNA of the CDR3 is TGTGCCAGTAGTAGGGGCAGCAGGGTCAATGAAGGCTACACCTTC. This encodes CASSRGSRVNEGYTF. The whole variable domain, filled in from reference TRBV19 and TRBJ1-2, reads DGGITQSPKYLFRKEGQNVTLSCEQNLNHDAMYWYRQDPGQGLRLIYYSQIVNDFQKGDIAEGYSVSREKKESFPLTVTSAQKNPTAFYLCASSRGSRVNEGYTFGSGTRLTVV.

The chain is built from TRBV19 and TRBJ2-5; 10 nucleotides match TRBD1. The length of the CDR3 is 15 residues. Germline CDR1 LNHDA, CDR2 SQIVND (reference sequence). Trimming at V came to 4 bases and at J to 0 bases, leaving 2 bases not matched to a gene. CDR3 nucleotide sequence: TGTGCCAGTAGTACAGGACAGGGGGACCAAGAGACCCAGTACTTC. Its translation is CASSTGQGDQETQYF.

The V call is TRBV18, the J call TRBJ1-1, with a tentative D call TRBD1 (5 bases). From germline, CDR1 is KGHSH and CDR2 LQKENI. The CDR3 is 13 amino acids. V lost 4 bases and J 2 bases, leaving 8 bases between the germline ends. The DNA of the CDR3 is TGTGCCAGCTCACAACAGGTAAACACTGAAGCTTTCTTT. It yields the protein CASSQQVNTEAFF.

The chain couples TRBV29-1 to TRBJ1-2; D call uncertain. This CDR3 comprises 13 residues. V lost 7 bases, J lost 0 bases, and 12 bases lay in between. The germline gives CDR1 SQVTM, CDR2 ANQGSEA. Here the CDR3 reads CSAIVAANYGYTF. The CDR3 bases are TGCAGCGCCATTGTAGCAGCTAACTATGGCTACACCTTC. Full variable domain (rest looked up from reference TRBV29-1 and TRBJ1-2): SAVISQKPSRDICQRGTSLTIQCQVDSQVTMMFWYRQQPGQSLTLIATANQGSEATYESGFVIDKFPISRPNLTFSTLTVSNMSPEDSSIYLCSAIVAANYGYTFGSGTRLTVV.

The chain is built from TRBV27 and TRBJ2-7, with TRBD2 matching 7 bases. This CDR3 contains 13 residues. CDR1 and CDR2 from the germline V gene are MNHEY and SMNVEV (reference sequence). The V gene end was trimmed by 2 bases and the J gene end by 4 bases; junction bases not matched to a gene: 2. The CDR3 nucleotides are TGTGCCAGCAGTTTAAGCGGGAAATACGAGCAGTACTTC. Translating it yields CASSLSGKYEQYF.

A single count supports this clone. The chain employs TRBV9 and TRBJ2-2; unclear D gene. This CDR3 region has 14 residues. Looked up from germline, CDR1 is SGDLS and CDR2 is YYNGEE. The V and J ends lost 3 bases and 4 bases respectively, with 10 bases between them. The CDR3 is CASSATIFTGELFF. The DNA of the CDR3 is TGTGCCAGCAGCGCCACTATATTCACCGGGGAGCTGTTTTTT.

The rearrangement uses TRBV6-5 and TRBJ1-1, with a possible D match to TRBD1 (6 bases). V shed 7 bases and J shed 1 base, with 13 bases lying between them. The CDR3 has 14 amino acids. Germline assignment: CDR1 MNHEY and CDR2 SVGAGI. The DNA for the CDR3 is TGTGCCAGCATTCAAGGGGGGGGGAACACTGAAGCTTTCTTT. This codes for CASIQGGGNTEAFF.

This chain connects TRBV5-1 to TRBJ2-1, with D possibly matching TRBD2 (5 bases). The V end lost 3 bases, the J end lost 7 bases, and 17 bases lay between the germline ends. Per germline, CDR1 SGHRS and CDR2 YFSETQ. The CDR3 totals 15 residues. The CDR3 region is CASSSLGESSNEQFF. CDR3 coding DNA: TGCGCCAGCAGCTCATTGGGAGAATCCTCGAATGAGCAGTTCTTC.